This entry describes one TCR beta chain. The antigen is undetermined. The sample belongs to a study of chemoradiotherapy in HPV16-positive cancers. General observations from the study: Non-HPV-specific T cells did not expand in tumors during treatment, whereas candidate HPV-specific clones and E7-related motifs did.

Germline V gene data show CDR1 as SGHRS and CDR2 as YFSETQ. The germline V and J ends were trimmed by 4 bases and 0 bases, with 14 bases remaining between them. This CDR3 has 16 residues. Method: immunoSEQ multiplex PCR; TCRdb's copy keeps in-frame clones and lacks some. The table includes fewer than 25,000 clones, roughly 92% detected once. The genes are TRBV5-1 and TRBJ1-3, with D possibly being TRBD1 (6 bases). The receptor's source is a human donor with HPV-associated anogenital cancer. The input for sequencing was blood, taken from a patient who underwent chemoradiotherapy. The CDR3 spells CASSLSTGVSGNTIYF. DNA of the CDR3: TGCGCCAGCAGCCTATCGACAGGCGTCTCTGGAAACACCATATATTTT.